A selection of T cell receptor beta chains follows, all from one sample in a study of spatial heterogeneity in lung cancer. Each CDR3 protein is one row after TCRdb ran MiXCR on the 5' RACE reads. The table lists over 1,500 distinct CDR3 sequences, 4% to 6.5% of them singletons. Material: lung tumor tissue, obtained at surgery. The receptors come from a male donor with early-stage non-small cell lung cancer. Each CDR3 is given with its conserved first and last residue. Fields, in order: V gene, J gene, CDR3 protein.

v_gene: TRBV5-1; j_gene: TRBJ2-3; CDR3aa: CASSSGQGADTQYF
v_gene: TRBV7-2; j_gene: TRBJ2-5; CDR3aa: CASSFGYETQYF
v_gene: TRBV30; j_gene: TRBJ1-5; CDR3aa: CAWGRTIDQPQHF
v_gene: TRBV20-1; j_gene: TRBJ2-2; CDR3aa: CSASLASTGELFF
v_gene: TRBV12-3/TRBV12-4; j_gene: TRBJ2-3; CDR3aa: CASSRAAHTDTQYF
v_gene: TRBV6-1; j_gene: TRBJ2-7; CDR3aa: CASSDRDRASYEQYF
v_gene: TRBV20-1; j_gene: TRBJ2-1; CDR3aa: CSTRLQGRGSSYNEQFF
v_gene: TRBV18; j_gene: TRBJ1-4; CDR3aa: CASSPRTGGNEKLFF
v_gene: TRBV9; j_gene: TRBJ2-6; CDR3aa: CASSVVALAGGPSGANVLTF
v_gene: TRBV18; j_gene: TRBJ2-2; CDR3aa: CASSPTARELFF
v_gene: TRBV3-1; j_gene: TRBJ1-3; CDR3aa: CASSQDRSSGNTIYF
v_gene: TRBV12-3/TRBV12-4; j_gene: TRBJ2-1; CDR3aa: CASRDSTGVHYNEQFF
v_gene: TRBV6-2/TRBV6-3; j_gene: TRBJ2-7; CDR3aa: CASGGLDGYEQYF
v_gene: TRBV15; j_gene: TRBJ1-4; CDR3aa: CASAAGLDRENEKLFF
v_gene: TRBV6-5; j_gene: TRBJ1-2; CDR3aa: CASSQNREGYGYTF
v_gene: TRBV12-3/TRBV12-4; j_gene: TRBJ2-1; CDR3aa: CASSLGPGLANNEQFF
v_gene: TRBV20-1; j_gene: TRBJ2-1; CDR3aa: CSAIPLAGDNEQFF
v_gene: TRBV7-2; j_gene: TRBJ2-7; CDR3aa: CASRPAGSYEQYF
v_gene: TRBV7-8; j_gene: TRBJ2-1; CDR3aa: CASSLDGVAFDEQFF
v_gene: TRBV18; j_gene: TRBJ1-5; CDR3aa: CASSGTGYFGPQHF
v_gene: TRBV7-3; j_gene: TRBJ2-6; CDR3aa: CASSPGLGKGPYSGANVLTF
v_gene: TRBV24-1; j_gene: TRBJ2-4; CDR3aa: CATSDPAGQGDIQYF
v_gene: TRBV9; j_gene: TRBJ1-1; CDR3aa: CASSVAAGGRKAFF
v_gene: TRBV2; j_gene: TRBJ2-4; CDR3aa: CASLDRGKNIQYF
v_gene: TRBV19; j_gene: TRBJ2-5; CDR3aa: CASSMVMGGETQYF
v_gene: TRBV6-2/TRBV6-3; j_gene: TRBJ2-7; CDR3aa: CASSYSSYEQYF
v_gene: TRBV20-1; j_gene: TRBJ1-2; CDR3aa: CSASGQTVYGYTF
v_gene: TRBV16; j_gene: TRBJ2-7; CDR3aa: CASSQGDSSYEQYF
v_gene: TRBV13; j_gene: TRBJ2-1; CDR3aa: CASSTRLAGGAFPDEQFF
v_gene: TRBV5-5; j_gene: TRBJ1-2; CDR3aa: CASSTRDRGLYGYTF